A selection of T cell receptor beta chains follows, all from one sample in a study of human T cells and chemical hapten exposure. TCRdb recomputed calls from the RACE reads with MiXCR, one row per CDR3 protein. The sample holds 40,000 or so distinct CDR3 sequences; 8.5% to 10% are singletons and the top ten take 14% to 15%. This sample comprised whole blood, obtained in connection with sensitization to the hapten diphenylcyclopropenone (DPC). The receptors come from a woman in her twenties or thirties with alopecia areata. Some clones in this sample may be carry-over from other donors' samples. The CDR3 runs from the conserved cysteine through the conserved F or W. A D gene is named only where the DNA matches it firmly. Some rows mark clone size as missing; the rest say once, few, many or name a class of expanded clone.

CDR3aa: CASSSLAVETQYF; CDR3nt: TGTGCCAGCAGCTCCTTAGCTGTGGAGACCCAGTACTTC; v_gene: TRBV5-8; abundance: few; j_gene: TRBJ2-5; d_gene: NA
CDR3aa: CASSLLGQGHSPLHF; CDR3nt: TGTGCCAGCAGCCTACTCGGACAGGGCCATTCACCCCTCCACTTT; v_gene: TRBV7-2; abundance: many; j_gene: TRBJ1-6; d_gene: TRBD1
CDR3aa: CASSRSGGDEQYF; CDR3nt: TGTGCCAGCAGCCGTAGCGGGGGGGATGAGCAGTACTTC; v_gene: TRBV9; abundance: NA; j_gene: TRBJ2-7; d_gene: TRBD2
CDR3aa: CASSLTRTLGTQYF; CDR3nt: TGTGCCAGCAGTTTGACTAGAACTTTGGGTACGCAGTATTTT; v_gene: TRBV6-2/TRBV6-3; abundance: few; j_gene: TRBJ2-3; d_gene: NA
CDR3aa: CASRLAGDYEQYF; CDR3nt: TGTGCCAGTCGGCTAGCGGGGGATTACGAGCAGTACTTC; v_gene: TRBV12-3/TRBV12-4; abundance: NA; j_gene: TRBJ2-7; d_gene: TRBD2
CDR3aa: CSARILAGGKYTQYF; CDR3nt: TGCAGTGCTAGAATCCTAGCGGGGGGGAAGTATACGCAGTATTTT; v_gene: TRBV20-1; abundance: few; j_gene: TRBJ2-3; d_gene: TRBD2
CDR3aa: CASSGQQLAKNIQYF; CDR3nt: TGTGCCAGCAGTGGACAGCAACTAGCCAAAAACATTCAGTACTTC; v_gene: TRBV2; abundance: NA; j_gene: TRBJ2-4; d_gene: NA
CDR3aa: CASSYLGTGGYTF; CDR3nt: TGTGCCAGCAGTTACTTGGGGACCGGTGGCTACACCTTC; v_gene: TRBV6-2/TRBV6-3; abundance: NA; j_gene: TRBJ1-2; d_gene: NA
CDR3aa: CASSSQGAVGMAGELFF; CDR3nt: TGTGCCAGCAGTTCACAGGGGGCAGTAGGAATGGCCGGGGAGCTGTTTTTT; v_gene: TRBV12-3/TRBV12-4; abundance: NA; j_gene: TRBJ2-2; d_gene: TRBD1
CDR3aa: CASRQGTEAFF; CDR3nt: TGTGCCAGCAGGCAGGGCACTGAAGCTTTCTTT; v_gene: TRBV28; abundance: few; j_gene: TRBJ1-1; d_gene: NA
CDR3aa: CASSPISSGTEAFF; CDR3nt: TGTGCCAGCAGCCCAATTTCTTCGGGAACTGAAGCTTTCTTT; v_gene: TRBV9; abundance: few; j_gene: TRBJ1-1; d_gene: NA
CDR3aa: CATSRDRQGSGNTEAFF; CDR3nt: TGTGCCACCAGCAGAGATCGACAGGGTTCGGGGAACACTGAAGCTTTCTTT; v_gene: TRBV15; abundance: NA; j_gene: TRBJ1-1; d_gene: TRBD1
CDR3aa: CASSLPSQETQYF; CDR3nt: TGTGCCAGCAGCTTACCCAGCCAAGAGACCCAGTACTTC; v_gene: TRBV11-1; abundance: many; j_gene: TRBJ2-5; d_gene: NA
CDR3aa: CSVEKLETQYF; CDR3nt: TGCAGCGTTGAGAAGCTGGAGACCCAGTACTTC; v_gene: TRBV29-1; abundance: few; j_gene: TRBJ2-5; d_gene: NA
CDR3aa: CASSEGGSQNTEAFF; CDR3nt: TGTGCCAGCAGTGAAGGCGGGTCCCAGAACACTGAAGCTTTCTTT; v_gene: TRBV2; abundance: NA; j_gene: TRBJ1-1; d_gene: NA
CDR3aa: CASSFGPSNYGYTF; CDR3nt: TGTGCCAGCAGTTTTGGGCCGAGTAACTATGGCTACACCTTC; v_gene: TRBV28; abundance: NA; j_gene: TRBJ1-2; d_gene: NA